The 25 T cell receptor beta chains given below trace back to one sample, sequenced in a study of blood T cell repertoires in COVID-19. Here immunoSEQ multiplex PCR was the method, and the copy in TCRdb shows in-frame clones only, minus some. The profile shows around 270,000 clones, 88% of them singletons. Sequencing used PBMCs or T cells enriched from blood (not recorded which). The source of these receptors is a woman aged 40 to 50 who had been exposed to COVID-19.

The chain is built from TRBV13 and TRBJ1-2, with 7 bases fitting TRBD1. The CDR3 runs to 14 residues. The V and J ends lost 3 bases and 3 bases, in that order; junction bases with no gene match: 4. Germline-derived CDR1 and CDR2 are PRHDT and FYEKMQ (reference sequence). CDR3: CASSFGDRDYGYTF. The CDR3 DNA sequence: TGTGCCAGCAGCTTTGGTGACAGGGACTATGGCTACACCTTC.

J is TRBJ1-5 and V is TRBV18, with D perhaps TRBD1 (5 bases). CDR3 length equals 14 residues. V was trimmed by 3 bases and J by 4 bases, leaving 10 bases between them. CDR1 is KGHSH and CDR2 is LQKENI in the germline V gene. CDR3 protein: CASSPDKPNQPQHF. Written as DNA, the CDR3 is TGTGCCAGCTCACCGGACAAACCAAATCAGCCCCAGCATTTT.

The genes are TRBV21-1 and TRBJ1-1. TRBV21-1 is annotated as a pseudogene. The CDR3 consists of 10 residues. CDR3 loop: CTGEGTEAFF. The CDR3 bases are TGTACTGGGGAGGGGACTGAAGCTTTCTTT.

This clone came up a few times. Other DNA variants within this sample encode the same CDR3. The gene calls are TRBV27 and TRBJ1-4, with 8 bases lining up with TRBD1. The germline gives CDR1 MNHEY, CDR2 SMNVEV (reference sequence). V shed 3 bases, J shed 7 bases, and the junction held 4 bases outside the gene matches. There are 14 residues in the CDR3. The CDR3 DNA reads as TGTGCCAGCAGTTTCAGGGGGCGTGGTGAAAAACTGTTTTTT. Its protein product is CASSFRGRGEKLFF.

The chain links TRBV24-1 to TRBJ2-3; 9 bases are shared with TRBD1. V was pared by 0 bases and J by 3 bases, with 6 bases of the junction left unmatched. The CDR3 runs 17 residues. Germline V gene lookup returns CDR1 KGHDR and CDR2 SFDVKD. Here the CDR3 DNA reads TGTGCCACCAGTGATTTGGGAACACAGGGGGCGACAGATACGCAGTATTTT. This encodes CATSDLGTQGATDTQYF.

The V and J genes are TRBV28 and TRBJ1-2; 7 nucleotides line up with TRBD1. Trimming at V came to 3 bases and at J to 4 bases, leaving 5 bases not matched to a gene. Germline V CDR1 and CDR2: MDHEN, SYDVKM. The CDR3 totals 14 residues. The CDR3 DNA is TGTGCCAGCAGTTTGTCAGGGGGGAGCTATGGCTACACCTTC. It yields the protein CASSLSGGSYGYTF.

The chain joins TRBV28 to TRBJ1-1; D call uncertain. V was cut by 6 bases and J by 5 bases, with 16 bases left in between. Germline CDR1 and CDR2: MDHEN and SYDVKM. CDR3 size: 14 residues. The CDR3 loop reads CASSPVLRKTEAFF. CDR3 bases: TGTGCCAGCAGCCCGGTTTTGCGGAAGACTGAAGCTTTCTTT.

This chain joins TRBV18 and TRBJ2-1; weak D call: TRBD1 (5 bases). V was clipped by 2 bases and J by 7 bases, with 6 bases between them. The CDR3 covers 12 residues. Germline values: CDR1 KGHSH, CDR2 LQKENI. CDR3 sequence reads: CASSPNRNEQFF. The CDR3 DNA sequence: TGTGCCAGCTCACCAAACAGGAATGAGCAGTTCTTC.

The rearrangement uses TRBV2 and TRBJ1-5, with D possibly being TRBD1 (5 bases). Germline V gene lookup returns CDR1 SNHLY and CDR2 FYNNEI. There are 16 residues in the CDR3. Trimming left V 6 bases short and J 7 bases short, with 22 bases between. CDR3 in DNA: TGTGCCAGCAGCCGAGGGGACTCTGCATGGCGACAGCCCCAGCATTTT. It translates to CASSRGDSAWRQPQHF.

The chain is built from TRBV28 and TRBJ2-2; a possible D gene is TRBD1 (6 bases). The ends were cut back, 3 bases at V and 2 bases at J, with 10 bases in the middle. This CDR3 comprises 15 residues. Per the germline V gene, CDR1 is MDHEN and CDR2 is SYDVKM. The CDR3 spells CASSFMGQNTGELFF. The CDR3 nucleotides read TGTGCCAGCAGTTTTATGGGACAAAACACCGGGGAGCTGTTTTTT.

J is TRBJ2-5 and V is TRBV28, with D perhaps TRBD1 (5 bases). V was shortened by 3 bases and J by 5 bases, with 13 bases between the two germline ends. The CDR3 runs 14 residues. Germline V lookup: CDR1 MDHEN, CDR2 SYDVKM. Here the CDR3 reads CASSLRQGRETQYF. The CDR3, as DNA: TGTGCCAGCAGTTTGCGGCAGGGCAGGGAGACCCAGTACTTC.

The rearrangement joins TRBV3-1 (or the pseudogene TRBV3-2) to TRBJ2-3, with TRBD2 as a possible D gene (6 bases). Per the germline V gene, CDR1 is LGHDT and CDR2 is YNNKEL (reference sequence). The CDR3 extends over 15 amino acids. Trimming left V 5 bases short and J 3 bases short, with 15 bases between. The CDR3 protein is CASSGRHGGTDTQYF. In DNA form, the CDR3 reads TGTGCCAGCAGCGGGCGACACGGAGGGACAGATACGCAGTATTTT.

With respect to this clone: Other DNA sequences in the same sample also yield this CDR3. The rearrangement uses TRBV28 and TRBJ2-5, with TRBD1 as a possible D gene (5 bases). From germline, CDR1 is MDHEN and CDR2 SYDVKM. CDR3 length equals 13 residues. Trimming left V 2 bases short and J 2 bases short, with 6 bases between. CDR3 region: CASSLRGQETQYF. The CDR3 region has the DNA TGTGCCAGCAGTTTAAGGGGACAAGAGACCCAGTACTTC.

The gene calls are TRBV24-1 and TRBJ2-1; D might be TRBD2 (5 bases). Per the germline V gene, CDR1 is KGHDR and CDR2 is SFDVKD. The CDR3 consists of 14 residues. Trimming stripped 4 bases from V and 4 bases from J, with 10 bases between. CDR3 protein: CATSEPRGYNEQFF. As DNA, the CDR3 is TGTGCCACCAGTGAGCCCCGGGGATACAATGAGCAGTTCTTC.

The chain joins TRBV6-5 to TRBJ2-5, with D hard to call. CDR1 is MNHEY and CDR2 is SVGAGI in the germline V gene. The CDR3 has 14 amino acids. With 7 bases removed from V and 5 bases from J, the gap between germline ends came to 17 bases. CDR3 protein: CASTQTTLTETQYF. The CDR3 coding sequence is TGTGCCAGCACCCAAACGACATTAACGGAGACCCAGTACTTC.

The chain employs TRBV7-2 and TRBJ2-3; D is perhaps TRBD2 (6 bases). CDR3 length: 13 residues. CDR1 and CDR2 from the germline V gene are SGHTA and FQGNSA. V lost 5 bases to trimming and J lost 5 bases, with 11 bases between them. Written as DNA, the CDR3 is TGTGCCAGCAGCCGTAGCGGTGGAGATACGCAGTATTTT. Its protein is CASSRSGGDTQYF.

V usage is TRBV7-9 and J usage is TRBJ1-2, with D maybe TRBD1 (6 bases). Germline V gene data show CDR1 as SEHNR and CDR2 as FQNEAQ (reference sequence). V was trimmed by 6 bases and J by 8 bases, leaving 22 bases between them. The CDR3 is made up of 15 amino acids. Here the CDR3 DNA reads TGTGCCAGCAGTCCGACATTACAGGGTGATGGGGGCTACACCTTC. Its protein is CASSPTLQGDGGYTF. The entire variable domain, with the rest obtained from reference TRBV7-9 and TRBJ1-2, is as follows: DTGVSQNPRHKITKRGQNVTFRCDPISEHNRLYWYRQTLGQGPEFLTYFQNEAQLEKSRLLSDRFSAERPKGSFSTLEIQRTEQGDSAMYLCASSPTLQGDGGYTFGSGTRLTVV.

The genes are TRBV7-8 and TRBJ1-6; no clear D gene. CDR1 and CDR2 from the germline V gene are SGHVS and FQNEAQ. The V gene lost 3 bases and the J gene lost 0 bases, with 9 bases spanning the gap. The CDR3 spans 16 residues. The CDR3 DNA reads as TGTGCCAGCAGCTTGAGTATAACCTCCTATAATTCACCCCTCCACTTT. It translates to CASSLSITSYNSPLHF.

The table lists this clone with a few counts. V and J are TRBV28 and TRBJ2-1; unclear D gene. The CDR3 runs to 14 residues. CDR1 and CDR2 (germline): MDHEN, SYDVKM. The V end was cut by 6 bases, the J end by 6 bases, with 15 bases between. CDR3 in DNA: TGTGCCAGCAGAGACACCTCGGTTGTCAATGAGCAGTTCTTC. It specifies CASRDTSVVNEQFF.

The genes are TRBV11-1 and TRBJ2-7; the match to TRBD2 covers 13 bases. J was trimmed by 6 bases and V by 4 bases; bases with no gene match: 9. The CDR3 contains 16 residues. Germline CDR1 SGHAT, CDR2 FQDESV (reference sequence). The CDR3 DNA reads TGTGCCAGCAGCTCGCAAACTAGCGGGGGGGCGGGCGAGCAGTACTTC. It encodes CASSSQTSGGAGEQYF.

This clone showed up just a few times. This chain joins TRBV7-2 and TRBJ1-2; D uncertain. Germline CDR1 is SGHTA and CDR2 is FQGNSA. V gave up 1 base and J gave up 4 bases, with 10 bases separating them. The CDR3 totals 14 residues. The CDR3 loop reads CASSLEYSPYGYTF. The CDR3 DNA sequence: TGTGCCAGCAGCTTAGAGTACAGCCCCTATGGCTACACCTTC. The full variable domain, with the rest looked up from reference TRBV7-2 and TRBJ1-2, is GAGVSQSPSNKVTEKGKDVELRCDPISGHTALYWYRQSLGQGLEFLIYFQGNSAPDKSGLPSDRFSAERTGGSVSTLTIQRTQQEDSAVYLCASSLEYSPYGYTFGSGTRLTVV.

V and J are TRBV2 and TRBJ1-2; no firm D call. The CDR3 sequence is 12 residues long. With 5 bases removed from V and 8 bases from J, the gap between germline ends came to 12 bases. In germline, CDR1 is SNHLY, CDR2 FYNNEI. The DNA of the CDR3 is TGTGCCAGCAGTCCCCGGCGAGGCGGCTACACCTTC. Translating gives CASSPRRGGYTF.

V is TRBV13 and J is TRBJ1-1; D is perhaps TRBD1 (5 bases). The CDR3 sequence is 15 residues long. V lost 4 bases, J lost 0 bases, and 12 bases lay in between. From germline, CDR1 is PRHDT and CDR2 FYEKMQ (reference sequence). The CDR3 region is CASSSKLTVNTEAFF. The CDR3 DNA is TGTGCCAGCAGCTCCAAACTGACAGTGAACACTGAAGCTTTCTTT.

This chain uses TRBV12-3 or TRBV12-4 with TRBJ2-3; D is uncertain. The V and J ends lost 6 bases and 0 bases respectively, with 7 bases between them. The length of the CDR3 is 13 residues. The CDR3 loop is CASRRRSTDTQYF. In DNA form, the CDR3 reads TGTGCCAGCAGGCGGCGGAGCACAGATACGCAGTATTTT.

This chain uses TRBV4-3 with TRBJ2-6; tentatively, D is TRBD1 (6 bases). From germline, CDR1 is LGHNA and CDR2 YSLEER. CDR3 size: 18 residues. Trimming left V 0 bases short and J 2 bases short, with 14 bases between. The DNA of the CDR3 is TGCGCCAGCAGCCAAGAGAGGCCAGGGGCAACTGGGGCCAACGTCCTGACTTTC. This codes for CASSQERPGATGANVLTF.